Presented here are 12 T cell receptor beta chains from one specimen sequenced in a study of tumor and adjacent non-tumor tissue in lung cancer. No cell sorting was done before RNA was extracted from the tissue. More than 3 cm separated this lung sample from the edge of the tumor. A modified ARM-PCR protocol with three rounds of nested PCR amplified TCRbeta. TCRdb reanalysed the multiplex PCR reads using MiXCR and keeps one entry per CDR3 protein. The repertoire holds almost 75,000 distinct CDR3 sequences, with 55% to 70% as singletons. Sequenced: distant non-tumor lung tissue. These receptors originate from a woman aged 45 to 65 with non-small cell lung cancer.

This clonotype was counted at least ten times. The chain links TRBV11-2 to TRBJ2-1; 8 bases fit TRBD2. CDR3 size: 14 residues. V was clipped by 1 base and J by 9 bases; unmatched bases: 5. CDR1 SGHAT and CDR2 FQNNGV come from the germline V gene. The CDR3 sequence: CASSLAGGLGEQFF. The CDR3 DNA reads TGTGCCAGCAGCTTAGCGGGGGGGTTGGGTGAGCAGTTCTTC.

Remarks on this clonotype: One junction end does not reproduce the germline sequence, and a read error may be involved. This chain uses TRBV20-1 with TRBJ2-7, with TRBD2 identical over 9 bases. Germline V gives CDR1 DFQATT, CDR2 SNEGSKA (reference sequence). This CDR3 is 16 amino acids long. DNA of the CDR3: TGCGGTGCTATTATAGCGGGAGTAAGGGGCAGGGGCGGGCAATACTTC. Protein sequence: CGAIIAGVRGRGGQYF.

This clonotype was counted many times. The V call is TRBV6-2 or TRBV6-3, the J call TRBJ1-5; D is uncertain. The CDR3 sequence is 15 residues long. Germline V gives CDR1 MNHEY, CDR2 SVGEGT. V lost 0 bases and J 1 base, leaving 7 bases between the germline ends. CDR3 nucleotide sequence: TGTGCCAGCAGTTACTCTGACACAAGCAATCAGCCCCAGCATTTT. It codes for CASSYSDTSNQPQHF.

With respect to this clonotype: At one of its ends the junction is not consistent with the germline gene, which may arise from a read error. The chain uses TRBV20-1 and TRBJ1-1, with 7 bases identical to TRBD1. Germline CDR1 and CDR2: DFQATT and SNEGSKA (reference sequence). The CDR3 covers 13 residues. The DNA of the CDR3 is TGTAGTGCTAGGGGGCCAGAGGGCCTTGAAGCTTTCTTT. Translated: CSARGPEGLEAFF.

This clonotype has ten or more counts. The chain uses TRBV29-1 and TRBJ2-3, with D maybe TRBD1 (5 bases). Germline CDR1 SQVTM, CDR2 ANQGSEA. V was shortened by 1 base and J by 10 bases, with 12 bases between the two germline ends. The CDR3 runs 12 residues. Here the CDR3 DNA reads TGCAGCGTTGAAGCCCCAGGGTATTCGCAGTATTTT. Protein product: CSVEAPGYSQYF.

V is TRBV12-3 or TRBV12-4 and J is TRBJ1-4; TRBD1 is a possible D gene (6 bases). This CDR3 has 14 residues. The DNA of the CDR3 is TGTACCGGCAGGAAGACAGGAGAGAATGAAAAACTGTTTTTT. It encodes CTGRKTGENEKLFF.

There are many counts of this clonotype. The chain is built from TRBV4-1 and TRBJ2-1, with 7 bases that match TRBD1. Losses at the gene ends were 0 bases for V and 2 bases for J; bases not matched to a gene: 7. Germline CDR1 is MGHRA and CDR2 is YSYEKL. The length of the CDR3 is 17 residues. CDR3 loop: CASSQESGQVPYNEQFF. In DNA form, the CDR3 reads TGCGCCAGCAGCCAAGAGTCCGGACAGGTACCCTACAATGAGCAGTTCTTC.

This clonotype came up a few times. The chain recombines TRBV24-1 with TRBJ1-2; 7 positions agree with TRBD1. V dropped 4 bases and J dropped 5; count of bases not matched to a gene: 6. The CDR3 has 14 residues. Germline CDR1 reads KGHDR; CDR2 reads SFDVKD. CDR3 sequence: CATSETGDYYGYTF. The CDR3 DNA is TGTGCCACCAGTGAAACAGGGGATTATTATGGCTACACCTTC.

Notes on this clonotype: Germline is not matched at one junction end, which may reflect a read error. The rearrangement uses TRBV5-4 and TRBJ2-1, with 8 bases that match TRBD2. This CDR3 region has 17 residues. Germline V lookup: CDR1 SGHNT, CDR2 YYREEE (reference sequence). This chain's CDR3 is CAGRRGGGGRNYNEQFF. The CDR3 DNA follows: TGTGCCGGCAGGCGGGGAGGTGGCGGGAGGAATTACAATGAGCAGTTCTTC.

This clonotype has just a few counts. This CDR3 reads CASSLVVEYNEQFF. CDR3 DNA sequence: TGCGCCAGCAGCTTGGTGGTAGAGTACAATGAGCAGTTCTTC. The J gene is TRBJ2-1, the V gene TRBV5-1; D call uncertain. Trimming cost V 0 bases and J 4 bases, with 8 bases left between them. The germline V gene has CDR1 SGHRS and CDR2 YFSETQ. The CDR3 is 14 residues long. Together with reference TRBV5-1 and TRBJ2-1, the CDR3 gives the full variable domain: KAGVTQTPRYLIKTRGQQVTLSCSPISGHRSVSWYQQTPGQGLQFLFEYFSETQRNKGNFPGRFSGRQFSNSRSEMNVSTLELGDSALYLCASSLVVEYNEQFFGPGTRLTVL.

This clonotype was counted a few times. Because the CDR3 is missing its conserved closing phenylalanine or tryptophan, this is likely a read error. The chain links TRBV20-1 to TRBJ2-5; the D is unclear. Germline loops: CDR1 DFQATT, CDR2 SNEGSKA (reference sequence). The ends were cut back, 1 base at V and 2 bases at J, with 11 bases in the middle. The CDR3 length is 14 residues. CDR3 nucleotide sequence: TGCAGTGCTAGAGCTAATAAGCTTCAAGAGACCCAGTACTCC. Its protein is CSARANKLQETQYS.

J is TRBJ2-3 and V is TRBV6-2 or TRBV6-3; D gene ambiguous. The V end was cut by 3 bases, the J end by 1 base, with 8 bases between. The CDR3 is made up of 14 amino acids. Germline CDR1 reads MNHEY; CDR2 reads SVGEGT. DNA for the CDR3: TGTGCCAGCAGTTATCCGCTGCGCACAGATACGCAGTATTTT. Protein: CASSYPLRTDTQYF.